These T cell receptor beta chains were read from a single sample in a study of OX40 agonist ivuxolimab in advanced cancers. Sequenced by immunoSEQ multiplex PCR; TCRdb stores in-frame clones only, minus some. The sample lists 35,000 or so clones, 76% occurring once. This specimen was CD4+ or CD8+ T cells sorted from blood, taken in a trial of the OX40 agonist ivuxolimab. These receptors originate from an adult with an advanced solid tumor such as melanoma, head and neck, liver or kidney cancer. Each CDR3 is given with its conserved first and last residue. A D gene is named only where the DNA matches it firmly. Clone size is not always given. Where it is, it says once, few, many or a class for expanded clones.

- TRBD1 TRBJ2-2 TRBV6-6 CASSYSHSGGGELFF TGTGCCAGCAGTTACTCCCACTCAGGGGGCGGGGAGCTGTTTTTT
- TRBD2 TRBJ2-5 TRBV11-2 CASSLEAGGRETQYF TGTGCCAGCAGCTTAGAAGCGGGGGGGCGGGAGACCCAGTACTTC
- TRBD1 TRBJ1-4 TRBV18 CASSATGTGGEKLFF TGTGCCAGCTCAGCTACCGGGACAGGGGGCGAAAAACTGTTTTTT
- - TRBJ2-1 TRBV29-1 CSVVRFDLDRPSSYNEQFF TGCAGCGTTGTGCGGTTCGACTTGGACCGACCGAGCTCCTACAATGAGCAGTTCTTC
few TRBD1 TRBJ1-6 TRBV25-1 CASKDRDSSPLHF TGTGCCAGCAAGGACAGGGACAGTTCACCCCTCCACTTT
few TRBD2 TRBJ2-7 TRBV11-2 CASSLASGGTSSYEQYF TGTGCCAGCAGCTTAGCTAGCGGGGGGACCAGCTCCTACGAGCAGTACTTC
- - TRBJ2-7 TRBV19 CASSIDPPGREQYF TGTGCCAGTAGTATAGATCCGCCGGGGAGAGAGCAGTACTTC
- TRBD1 TRBJ1-1 TRBV5-1 CASSLDTDRGTTEAFF TGCGCCAGCAGCTTGGATACAGACAGGGGTACCACTGAAGCTTTCTTT
- - TRBJ1-3 TRBV10-3 CAISLGSSGNTIYF TGTGCCATCAGTCTAGGAAGCTCTGGAAACACCATATATTTT
once - TRBJ1-1 TRBV28 CASRQGRHTEAFF TGTGCCAGCAGGCAGGGCCGCCACACTGAAGCTTTCTTT
- - TRBJ2-2 TRBV2 CAHAEVYTGELFF TGTGCCCACGCAGAGGTTTACACCGGGGAGCTGTTTTTT
- TRBD1 TRBJ1-1 TRBV18 CASSPPTGVNTEAFF TGTGCCAGCTCACCGCCGACAGGGGTGAACACTGAAGCTTTCTTT
once - TRBJ1-1 TRBV6-1 CASRPRYAEAFF TGTGCCAGCAGACCCCGGTACGCTGAAGCTTTCTTT
- - TRBJ2-5 TRBV5-1 CASSFRETQYF TGCGCCAGCAGCTTTAGAGAGACCCAGTACTTC
- - TRBJ2-3 TRBV11-2 CASRHSTDTQYF TGTGCCAGCAGACATAGCACAGATACGCAGTATTTT